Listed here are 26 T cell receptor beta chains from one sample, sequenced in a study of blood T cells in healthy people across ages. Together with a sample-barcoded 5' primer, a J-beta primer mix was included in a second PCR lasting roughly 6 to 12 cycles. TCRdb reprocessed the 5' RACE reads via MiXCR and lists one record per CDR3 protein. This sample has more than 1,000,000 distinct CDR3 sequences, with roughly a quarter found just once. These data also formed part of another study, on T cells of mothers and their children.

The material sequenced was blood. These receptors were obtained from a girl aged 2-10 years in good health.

CDR3 amino acids: CASSPPTGVRTDTQYF. The CDR3 DNA reads TGTGCCAGCAGCCCACCCACCGGGGTAAGGACAGATACGCAGTATTTT. V usage is TRBV9 and J usage is TRBJ2-3; tentatively, D is TRBD2 (5 bases). The CDR3 sequence is 16 residues long. Germline V gene lookup returns CDR1 SGDLS and CDR2 YYNGEE. V was clipped by 4 bases and J by 3 bases, with 18 bases between them.

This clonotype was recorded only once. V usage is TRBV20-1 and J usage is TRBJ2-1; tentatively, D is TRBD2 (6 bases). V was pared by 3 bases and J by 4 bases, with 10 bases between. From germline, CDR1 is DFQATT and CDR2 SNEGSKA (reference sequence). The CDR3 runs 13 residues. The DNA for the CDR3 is TGCAGTGCTAGGGAGCGGGCGTACAATGAGCAGTTCTTC. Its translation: CSARERAYNEQFF.

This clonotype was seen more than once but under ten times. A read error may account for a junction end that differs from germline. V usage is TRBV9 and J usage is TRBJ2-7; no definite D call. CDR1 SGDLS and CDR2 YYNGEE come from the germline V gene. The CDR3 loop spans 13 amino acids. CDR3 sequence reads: CANSAYITYEQYF. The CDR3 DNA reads TGTGCCAACAGCGCTTATATAACCTACGAGCAGTACTTC.

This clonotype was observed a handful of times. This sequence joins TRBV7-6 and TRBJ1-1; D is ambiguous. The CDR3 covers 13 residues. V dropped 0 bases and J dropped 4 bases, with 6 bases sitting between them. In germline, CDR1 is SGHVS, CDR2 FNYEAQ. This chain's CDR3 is CASSLAAPTEAFF. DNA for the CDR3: TGTGCCAGCAGCTTAGCGGCTCCCACTGAAGCTTTCTTT.

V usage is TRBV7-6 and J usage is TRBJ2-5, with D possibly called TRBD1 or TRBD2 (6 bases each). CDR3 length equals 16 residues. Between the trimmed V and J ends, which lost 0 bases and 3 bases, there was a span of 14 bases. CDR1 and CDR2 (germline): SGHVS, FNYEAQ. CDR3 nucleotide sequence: TGTGCCAGCAGCTTAGCGAGGAGGGGGGTGGAAGAGACCCAGTACTTC. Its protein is CASSLARRGVEETQYF.

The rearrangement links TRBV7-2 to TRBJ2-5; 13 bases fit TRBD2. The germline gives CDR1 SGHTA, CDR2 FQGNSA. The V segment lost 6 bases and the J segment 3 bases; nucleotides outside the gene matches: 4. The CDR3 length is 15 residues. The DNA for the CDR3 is TGTGCCAGCAGTGGGACTAGCGGGGCCGAAGAGACCCAGTACTTC. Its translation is CASSGTSGAEETQYF.

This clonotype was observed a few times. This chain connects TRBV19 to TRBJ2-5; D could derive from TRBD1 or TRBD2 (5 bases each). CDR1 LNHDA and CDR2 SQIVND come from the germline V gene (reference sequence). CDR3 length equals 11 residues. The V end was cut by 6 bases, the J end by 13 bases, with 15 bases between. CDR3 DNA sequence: TGTGCCAGTAGCGGGGCGGCGGCCCGGTACTTC. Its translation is CASSGAAARYF. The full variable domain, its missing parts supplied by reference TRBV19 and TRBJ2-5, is DGGITQSPKYLFRKEGQNVTLSCEQNLNHDAMYWYRQDPGQGLRLIYYSQIVNDFQKGDIAEGYSVSREKKESFPLTVTSAQKNPTAFYLCASSGAAARYFGPGTRLLVL.

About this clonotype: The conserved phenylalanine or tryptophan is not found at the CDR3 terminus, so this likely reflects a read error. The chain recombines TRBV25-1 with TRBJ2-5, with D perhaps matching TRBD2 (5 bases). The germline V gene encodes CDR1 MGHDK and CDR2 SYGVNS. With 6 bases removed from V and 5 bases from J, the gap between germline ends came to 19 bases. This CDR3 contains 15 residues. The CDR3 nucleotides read TGTGCCAGCAGCCAACTAAACCCGGAGCGGGAGACCCAGTACTCC. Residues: CASSQLNPERETQYS.

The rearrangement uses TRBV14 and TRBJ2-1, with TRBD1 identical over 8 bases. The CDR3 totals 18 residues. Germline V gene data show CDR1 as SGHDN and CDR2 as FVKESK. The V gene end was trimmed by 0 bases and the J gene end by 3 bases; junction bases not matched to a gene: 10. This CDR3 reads CASSQDQGANRLYNEQFF. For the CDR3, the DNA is TGTGCCAGCAGCCAAGATCAGGGGGCAAATCGTCTCTACAATGAGCAGTTCTTC.

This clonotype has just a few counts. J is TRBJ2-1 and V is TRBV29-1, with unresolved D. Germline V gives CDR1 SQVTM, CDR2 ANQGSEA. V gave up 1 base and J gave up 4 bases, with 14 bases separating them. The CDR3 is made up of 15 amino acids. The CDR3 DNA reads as TGCAGCGTTGAAGGTCTACAGAAGAGTTACAATGAGCAGTTCTTC. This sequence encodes CSVEGLQKSYNEQFF.

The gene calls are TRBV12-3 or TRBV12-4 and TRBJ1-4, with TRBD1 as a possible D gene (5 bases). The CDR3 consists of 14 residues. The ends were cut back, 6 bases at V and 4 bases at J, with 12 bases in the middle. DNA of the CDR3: TGTGCCAGCAGAAACAGGCCGGGTAATGAAAAACTGTTTTTT. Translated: CASRNRPGNEKLFF.

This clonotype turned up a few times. The CDR3 spells CSVTLNYEQYF. CDR3 nucleotide sequence: TGCAGCGTCACCCTAAACTACGAGCAGTACTTC. This rearrangement joins TRBV29-1 to TRBJ2-7; no definite D call. With 6 bases removed from V and 3 bases from J, the gap between germline ends came to 9 bases. There are 11 residues in the CDR3. CDR1 SQVTM and CDR2 ANQGSEA come from the germline V gene.

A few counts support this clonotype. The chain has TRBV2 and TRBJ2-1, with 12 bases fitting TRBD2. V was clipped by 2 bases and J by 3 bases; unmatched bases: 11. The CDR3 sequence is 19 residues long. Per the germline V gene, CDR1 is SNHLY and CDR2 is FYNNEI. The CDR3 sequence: CASSEQLAGGFGYYNEQFF. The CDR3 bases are TGTGCCAGCAGTGAACAACTAGCGGGAGGCTTCGGCTACTACAATGAGCAGTTCTTC.

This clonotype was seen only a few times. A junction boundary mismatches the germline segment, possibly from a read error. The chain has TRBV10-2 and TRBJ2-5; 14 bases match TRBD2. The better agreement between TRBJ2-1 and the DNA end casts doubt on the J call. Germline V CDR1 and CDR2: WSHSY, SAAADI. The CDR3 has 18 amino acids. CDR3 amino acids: CASSESPGLAGDYDEQFF. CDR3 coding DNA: TGCGCCAGCAGTGAGTCTCCGGGACTAGCGGGAGACTACGATGAGCAGTTCTTC.

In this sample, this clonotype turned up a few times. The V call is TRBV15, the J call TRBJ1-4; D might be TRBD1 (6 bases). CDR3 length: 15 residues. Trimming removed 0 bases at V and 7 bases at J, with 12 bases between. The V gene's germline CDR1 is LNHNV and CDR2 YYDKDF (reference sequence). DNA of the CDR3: TGTGCCACCAGCAGAGAGAGGGGGTGGGCTGAAAAACTGTTTTTT. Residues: CATSRERGWAEKLFF.

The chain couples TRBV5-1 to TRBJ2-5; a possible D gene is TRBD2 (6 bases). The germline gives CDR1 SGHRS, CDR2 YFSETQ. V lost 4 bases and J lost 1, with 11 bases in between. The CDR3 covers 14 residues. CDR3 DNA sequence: TGCGCCAGCAGCCATAGCGGTTCCCAAGAGACCCAGTACTTC. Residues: CASSHSGSQETQYF.

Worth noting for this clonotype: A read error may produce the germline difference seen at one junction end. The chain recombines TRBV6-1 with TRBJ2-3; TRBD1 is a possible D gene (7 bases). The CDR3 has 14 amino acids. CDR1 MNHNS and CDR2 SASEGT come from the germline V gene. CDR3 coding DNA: TGTGCCAGCAGTGAACCAGGGGGGATAGATGCGCAGTATTTT. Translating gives CASSEPGGIDAQYF.

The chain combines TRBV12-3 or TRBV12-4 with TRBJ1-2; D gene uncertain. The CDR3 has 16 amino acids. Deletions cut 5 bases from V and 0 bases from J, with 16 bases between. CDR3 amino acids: CASSRRPETTNYGYTF. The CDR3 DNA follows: TGTGCCAGCAGTCGACGGCCGGAGACTACTAACTATGGCTACACCTTC.

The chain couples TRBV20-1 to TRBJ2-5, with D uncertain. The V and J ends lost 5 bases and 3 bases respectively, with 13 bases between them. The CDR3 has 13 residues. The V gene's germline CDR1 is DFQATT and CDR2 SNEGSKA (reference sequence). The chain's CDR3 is CSAQGPRKETQYF. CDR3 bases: TGCAGTGCTCAAGGGCCGCGGAAAGAGACCCAGTACTTC.

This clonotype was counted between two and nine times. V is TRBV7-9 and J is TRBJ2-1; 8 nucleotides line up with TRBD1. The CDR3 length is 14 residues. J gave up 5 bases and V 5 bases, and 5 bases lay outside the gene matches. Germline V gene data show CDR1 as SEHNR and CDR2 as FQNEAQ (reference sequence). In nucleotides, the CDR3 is TGTGCCAGCAGCCTAGGGGGACAGGACAATGAGCAGTTCTTC. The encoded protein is CASSLGGQDNEQFF.

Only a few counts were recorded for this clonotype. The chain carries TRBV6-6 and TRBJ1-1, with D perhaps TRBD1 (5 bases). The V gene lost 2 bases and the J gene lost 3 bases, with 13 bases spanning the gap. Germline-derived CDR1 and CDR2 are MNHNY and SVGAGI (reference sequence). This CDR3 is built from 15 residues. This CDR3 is CASSYPTGGDTEAFF. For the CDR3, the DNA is TGTGCCAGCAGTTACCCGACGGGAGGGGACACTGAAGCTTTCTTT.

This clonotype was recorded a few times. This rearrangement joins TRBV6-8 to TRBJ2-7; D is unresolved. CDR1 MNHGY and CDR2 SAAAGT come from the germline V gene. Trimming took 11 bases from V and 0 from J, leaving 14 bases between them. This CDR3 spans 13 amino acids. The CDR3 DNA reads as TGTGCCGGGCCTACATCCCTCTCCTACGAGCAGTACTTC. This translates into CAGPTSLSYEQYF.

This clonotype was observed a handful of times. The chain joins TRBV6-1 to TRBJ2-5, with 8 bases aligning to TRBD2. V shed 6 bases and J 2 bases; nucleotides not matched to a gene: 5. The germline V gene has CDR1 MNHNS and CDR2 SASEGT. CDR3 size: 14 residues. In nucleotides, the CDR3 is TGTGCCAGCAGCATAGCGGGGTTGCAAGAGACCCAGTACTTC. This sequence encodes CASSIAGLQETQYF.

In DNA form, the CDR3 reads TGCAGTGCTAGAGTGGGGGGCCCGCCCAATCAGCCCCAGCATTTT. Translated: CSARVGGPPNQPQHF. The chain combines TRBV20-1 with TRBJ1-5, with D perhaps TRBD1 (6 bases). Germline CDR1 DFQATT, CDR2 SNEGSKA (reference sequence). The length of the CDR3 is 15 residues. The germline V and J ends were trimmed by 1 base and 3 bases, with 13 bases remaining between them.

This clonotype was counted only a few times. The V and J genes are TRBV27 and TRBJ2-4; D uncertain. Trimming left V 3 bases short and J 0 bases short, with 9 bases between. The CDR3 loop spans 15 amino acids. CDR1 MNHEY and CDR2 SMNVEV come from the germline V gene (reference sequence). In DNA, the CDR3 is TGTGCCAGCAGTTTGAATGGCCTAGCCAAAAACATTCAGTACTTC. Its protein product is CASSLNGLAKNIQYF.

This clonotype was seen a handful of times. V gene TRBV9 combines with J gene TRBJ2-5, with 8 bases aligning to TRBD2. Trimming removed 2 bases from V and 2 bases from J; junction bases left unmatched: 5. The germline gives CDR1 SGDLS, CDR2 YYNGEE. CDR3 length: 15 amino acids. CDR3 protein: CASSVSGVTQETQYF. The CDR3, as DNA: TGTGCCAGCAGCGTTAGCGGGGTTACACAAGAGACCCAGTACTTC.